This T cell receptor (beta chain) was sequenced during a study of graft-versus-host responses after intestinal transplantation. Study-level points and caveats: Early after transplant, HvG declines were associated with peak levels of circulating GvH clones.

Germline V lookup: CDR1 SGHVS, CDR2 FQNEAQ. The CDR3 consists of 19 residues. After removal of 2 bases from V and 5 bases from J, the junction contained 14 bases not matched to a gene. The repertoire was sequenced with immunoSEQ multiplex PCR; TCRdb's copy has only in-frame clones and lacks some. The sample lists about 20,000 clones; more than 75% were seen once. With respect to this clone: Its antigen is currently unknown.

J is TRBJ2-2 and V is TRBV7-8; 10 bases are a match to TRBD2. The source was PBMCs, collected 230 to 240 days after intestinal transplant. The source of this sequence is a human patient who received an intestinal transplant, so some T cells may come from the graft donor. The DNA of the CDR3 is TGTGCCAGCAGCTTAAGAAATGGGCTAGCGGGGGCCTTAACCGGGGAGCTGTTTTTT. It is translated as CASSLRNGLAGALTGELFF.